The 26 T cell receptor beta chains below all came from one sample that was sequenced in a study of T cell responses to AZD1222 COVID-19 vaccine. The table came from immunoSEQ multiplex PCR; TCRdb's copy has only in-frame clones and leaves some out. The sample shows some 120,000 clones, approximately 85% of them seen only once. The sequencing used peripheral blood, collected on day 0 of AZD1222 vaccination. The receptors originated from an adult in good health.

This chain connects TRBV21-1 to TRBJ1-2; no check of the table's D call, TRBD1, against the DNA was made. TRBV21-1 is listed as a pseudogene. This CDR3 spans 12 amino acids. The CDR3 sequence is CASKDRKRGYTF. The CDR3 nucleotides are TGTGCCAGCAAGGACAGGAAACGTGGCTACACCTTC.

This clone was counted only a few times. J is TRBJ1-2 and V is TRBV28; D not resolved. V gave up 6 bases and J gave up 3 bases, with 11 bases separating them. This CDR3 region has 13 residues. Per germline, CDR1 MDHEN and CDR2 SYDVKM. CDR3 loop: CASSSTKDYGYTF. The CDR3 DNA sequence: TGTGCCAGCAGCTCTACAAAAGACTATGGCTACACCTTC.

The chain is built from TRBV15 and TRBJ2-7; D possibly corresponds to TRBD1 (6 bases). Trimming pared 0 bases from V and 3 bases from J, leaving 12 bases between. The CDR3 totals 15 residues. Germline V lookup: CDR1 LNHNV, CDR2 YYDKDF (reference sequence). The CDR3 is CATSRDLEQGYEQYF. In DNA form, the CDR3 reads TGTGCCACCAGCAGAGATTTAGAACAGGGCTACGAGCAGTACTTC. Filled out from reference TRBV15 and TRBJ2-7, the complete variable domain reads DAMVIQNPRYQVTQFGKPVTLSCSQTLNHNVMYWYQQKSSQAPKLLFHYYDKDFNNEADTPDNFQSRRPNTSFCFLDIRSPGLGDTAMYLCATSRDLEQGYEQYFGPGTRLTVT.

This chain joins TRBV12-2 and TRBJ1-2; the DNA was not compared with TRBD1, the D call given in the table. TRBV12-2 is a pseudogene locus. The CDR3 length is 15 residues. CDR3 amino acids: CASRLASTGGAGYTF. The CDR3 DNA reads as TGTGCAAGTCGCTTAGCTTCAACAGGGGGGGCTGGCTACACCTTC.

The J gene is TRBJ2-2, the V gene TRBV11-3; possible D gene TRBD2, 5 bases. The CDR3 runs to 17 residues. Germline CDR1 SGHNT, CDR2 YENEEA. V dropped 1 base and J dropped 3 bases, with 15 bases sitting between them. The CDR3 DNA is TGTGCCAGCAGCTTAGGAGACTCGCGGGCGGACACCGGGGAGCTGTTTTTT. Amino acids: CASSLGDSRADTGELFF. The full variable domain, its missing parts supplied by reference TRBV11-3 and TRBJ2-2, is EAGVVQSPRYKIIEKKQPVAFWCNPISGHNTLYWYLQNLGQGPELLIRYENEEAVDDSQLPKDRFSAERLKGVDSTLKIQPAELGDSAVYLCASSLGDSRADTGELFFGEGSRLTVL.

This clone was detected only a few times. The V gene is TRBV28, the J gene TRBJ1-5; D gene uncertain. From germline, CDR1 is MDHEN and CDR2 SYDVKM. V gave up 6 bases and J gave up 1 base, with 10 bases separating them. CDR3 length: 14 amino acids. This CDR3 is CASSLPGSNQPQHF. The CDR3 DNA is TGTGCCAGCAGCCTTCCGGGCAGCAATCAGCCCCAGCATTTT.

This chain joins TRBV27 and TRBJ1-3; D is undetermined. Trimming pared 3 bases from V and 4 bases from J, leaving 7 bases between. This CDR3 has 13 amino acids. In germline, CDR1 is MNHEY, CDR2 SMNVEV (reference sequence). This CDR3 reads CASSFKPGNTIYF. In DNA form, the CDR3 reads TGTGCCAGCAGTTTCAAACCGGGAAACACCATATATTTT.

The chain carries TRBV6-5 and TRBJ2-1; D gene ambiguous. Per the germline V gene, CDR1 is MNHEY and CDR2 is SVGAGI. CDR3 length: 15 amino acids. V lost 4 bases to trimming and J lost 4 bases, with 14 bases between them. The CDR3 reads CASSFSASRYNEQFF. As DNA, the CDR3 is TGTGCCAGCAGTTTCTCCGCCTCCCGATACAATGAGCAGTTCTTC.

The CDR3, as DNA: TGTGCCAGCAGTGAAGTGAACTTTACTGGGCGGAGGAACACCATATATTTT. Protein sequence: CASSEVNFTGRRNTIYF. The chain uses TRBV6-1 and TRBJ1-3; D gene uncertain. This CDR3 region has 17 residues. In germline, CDR1 is MNHNS, CDR2 SASEGT. Between the trimmed V and J ends, which lost 1 base and 7 bases, there was a span of 20 bases.

On this clone itself: One end of the junction fails to match germline, which may point to a read error. CDR3 loop: CASSLIEAAF. CDR3 coding DNA: TGTGCCAGCAGCTTAATTGAGGCCGCGTTT. The chain has TRBV7-2 and TRBJ1-1, with D uncertain. Germline V gene lookup returns CDR1 SGHTA and CDR2 FQGNSA. The CDR3 has 10 residues.

The chain employs TRBV18 and TRBJ1-1, with D perhaps matching TRBD1 (5 bases). CDR1 and CDR2 (germline): KGHSH, LQKENI. This CDR3 contains 14 residues. With 4 bases removed from V and 1 base from J, the gap between germline ends came to 10 bases. CDR3 sequence (DNA): TGTGCCAGCTCACAAGGACAACAGAACACTGAAGCTTTCTTT. The encoded protein is CASSQGQQNTEAFF. The complete variable domain, with remaining parts taken from reference TRBV18 and TRBJ1-1, reads NAGVMQNPRHLVRRRGQEARLRCSPMKGHSHVYWYRQLPEEGLKFMVYLQKENIIDESGMPKERFSAEFPKEGPSILRIQQVVRGDSAAYFCASSQGQQNTEAFFGQGTRLTVV.

This clone was detected only once. The V and J genes are TRBV21-1 and TRBJ1-2; the table's D gene call, TRBD1, was not cross checked with the DNA. TRBV21-1 is designated a pseudogene. The CDR3 runs to 14 residues. The CDR3 loop reads CASSKAVRVYGYTF. As DNA, the CDR3 is TGTGCCAGCAGCAAAGCAGTCAGGGTTTATGGCTACACCTTC.

The chain is built from TRBV11-1 and TRBJ2-3; no firm D call. CDR1 and CDR2 from the germline V gene are SGHAT and FQDESV (reference sequence). The CDR3 spans 15 residues. The V end was cut by 5 bases, the J end by 3 bases, with 15 bases between. CDR3 nucleotide sequence: TGTGCCAGCAGCACCCTAGGCACCAGAACAGATACGCAGTATTTT. It is translated as CASSTLGTRTDTQYF.

The chain employs TRBV28 and TRBJ1-5, with TRBD1 identical over 12 bases. The CDR3 sequence is 17 residues long. J gave up 3 bases and V 3 bases, and 6 bases lay outside the gene matches. Germline V gene data show CDR1 as MDHEN and CDR2 as SYDVKM. CDR3 coding DNA: TGTGCCAGCAGTTTGGCCGGGACAGGGGGCACCAATCAGCCCCAGCATTTT. It specifies CASSLAGTGGTNQPQHF.

The chain uses TRBV19 and TRBJ1-6; maybe TRBD1 (5 bases). The V end lost 3 bases, the J end lost 7 bases, and 16 bases lay between the germline ends. The CDR3 is 16 amino acids. The germline CDR1 and CDR2 sequences are LNHDA and SQIVND (reference sequence). The chain's CDR3 is CASSIDSGTANSPLHF. The CDR3 coding sequence is TGTGCCAGTAGTATTGATTCGGGGACCGCGAATTCACCCCTCCACTTT.

CDR3 coding DNA: TGTGCCAGCAGCCAAGACCCATTGACAGGGTCATCCTACAATGAGCAGTTCTTC. This sequence encodes CASSQDPLTGSSYNEQFF. The rearrangement links TRBV14 to TRBJ2-1, with TRBD1 matching 7 bases. Per germline, CDR1 SGHDN and CDR2 FVKESK. The CDR3 consists of 18 residues. The J segment lost 1 base and the V segment lost 0 bases, leaving 9 bases of the junction unmatched.

The genes are TRBV5-1 and TRBJ1-5, with TRBD1 identical over 10 bases. Germline assignment: CDR1 SGHRS and CDR2 YFSETQ. V shed 0 bases and J 3 bases; nucleotides not matched to a gene: 9. CDR3 size: 18 residues. Written as DNA, the CDR3 is TGCGCCAGCAGCTTGGAGCCTACGGGGACAGGGGCCAATCAGCCCCAGCATTTT. It specifies CASSLEPTGTGANQPQHF.

The V gene is TRBV4-1, the J gene TRBJ1-1, with 8 bases lining up with TRBD1. V shed 2 bases and J 1 base; nucleotides not matched to a gene: 3. CDR3 length: 15 amino acids. Germline V lookup: CDR1 MGHRA, CDR2 YSYEKL. The CDR3 sequence: CASSQQDRGNTEAFF. The CDR3 bases are TGCGCCAGCAGCCAACAAGACAGGGGGAACACTGAAGCTTTCTTT.

CDR3 in DNA: TGTGCCAGCAGCAGCCTAAGGGATACGCAGTATTTT. The encoded protein is CASSSLRDTQYF. The rearrangement joins TRBV6-6 to TRBJ2-3; the D is unclear. V was clipped by 6 bases and J by 6 bases, with 10 bases between them. The CDR3 consists of 12 residues. The germline gives CDR1 MNHNY, CDR2 SVGAGI (reference sequence).

The chain combines TRBV18 with TRBJ2-2; tentatively, D is TRBD2 (5 bases). CDR3 length equals 15 residues. Between the trimmed V and J ends, which lost 4 bases and 7 bases, there was a span of 16 bases. CDR1 is KGHSH, CDR2 LQKENI, per germline. The CDR3 protein is CASSLHWTYNGELFF. CDR3 coding DNA: TGTGCCAGCTCACTGCACTGGACTTACAACGGGGAGCTGTTTTTT.

This chain connects TRBV19 to TRBJ2-3; 7 positions match TRBD2. Trimming at V came to 7 bases and at J to 0 bases, leaving 4 bases not matched to a gene. The CDR3 is made up of 14 amino acids. Germline loops: CDR1 LNHDA, CDR2 SQIVND (reference sequence). CDR3 protein: CASKGGGSTDTQYF. The CDR3 bases are TGTGCCAGTAAAGGCGGGGGAAGCACAGATACGCAGTATTTT.

The CDR3 protein is CASSFPIVRTGVQETQYF. The CDR3 bases are TGTGCCAGCAGTTTCCCCATTGTTAGGACAGGGGTCCAAGAGACCCAGTACTTC. V usage is TRBV28 and J usage is TRBJ2-5; 9 positions agree with TRBD1. The CDR3 length is 18 residues. V shed 3 bases, J shed 1 base, and the junction held 12 bases outside the gene matches. Germline assignment: CDR1 MDHEN and CDR2 SYDVKM.

V usage is TRBV11-2 and J usage is TRBJ2-2; TRBD1 matches 10 bases. Germline V lookup: CDR1 SGHAT, CDR2 FQNNGV. The CDR3 totals 15 residues. V lost 3 bases and J lost 6; bases outside the gene matches: 4. The CDR3 sequence is CASSLGQGLAGELFF. The CDR3 coding sequence is TGTGCCAGCAGCTTGGGACAGGGGTTAGCCGGGGAGCTGTTTTTT.

The V call is TRBV3-1 (or the pseudogene TRBV3-2), the J call TRBJ2-5, with D hard to call. V lost 1 base and J 5 bases, leaving 11 bases between the germline ends. Germline CDR1 is LGHDT and CDR2 is YNNKEL (reference sequence). The CDR3 runs 14 residues. In DNA form, the CDR3 reads TGTGCCAGCAGCCAAGGGGCTCTTCGGGAGACCCAGTACTTC. It translates to CASSQGALRETQYF.

This clone was seen just once. This chain connects TRBV6-1 to TRBJ1-2; D unclear. Germline assignment: CDR1 MNHNS and CDR2 SASEGT. The CDR3 spans 12 residues. V was cut by 5 bases and J by 4 bases, with 8 bases left in between. CDR3: CASSPGSYGYTF. The CDR3 nucleotides read TGTGCCAGCAGTCCGGGATCCTATGGCTACACCTTC.

This chain connects TRBV7-2 to TRBJ1-4; the D gene is possibly TRBD1 (6 bases). The CDR3 is 14 amino acids. V was shortened by 5 bases and J by 5 bases, with 12 bases between the two germline ends. Germline assignment: CDR1 SGHTA and CDR2 FQGNSA. CDR3 coding DNA: TGTGCCAGCAGCCAAGGGGGGACCAATGAAAAACTGTTTTTT. Amino acids: CASSQGGTNEKLFF.